Below, 26 T cell receptor beta chains from the same sample are listed, as sequenced in a study of Ad26.COV2.S vaccination and SARS-CoV-2 variants (dated by TCRdb to the early 2020s). The treatment or condition label, read with the paper, signifies: over 15 received Ad26.COV2.S at low or high dose, single or two shots; a few received placebo; per-sample allocation not given. Repertoires of vaccine and placebo recipients were sequenced from samples taken on day 63 after the first injection. Libraries were constructed by the immunoSEQ multiplex PCR assay. Held by TCRdb, this immuneACCESS table contains in-frame sequences only and omits some clones. Under half of the omission traces to an unresolved V gene where checked; the cause of the rest is unknown. The sample table shows some 640,000 clones, and about 90% are seen once. The ten top clones hold approximately 1.5% of the sample. The sample here was peripheral blood, taken in a trial of Ad26.COV2.S vaccine versus placebo. The receptors stem from a person aged 18-65 years who received the Ad26.COV2.S COVID-19 vaccine or a placebo.

This chain links TRBV6-2 or TRBV6-3 with TRBJ1-5; no clear D. Between the trimmed V and J ends, which lost 3 bases and 7 bases, there was a span of 13 bases. The CDR3 length is 14 residues. Germline-derived CDR1 and CDR2 are MNHEY and SVGEGT. The CDR3 DNA sequence: TGTGCCAGCAGTTATCCCGTCCCCCCGCAGCCCCAGCATTTT. As protein: CASSYPVPPQPQHF.

The chain links TRBV7-9 to TRBJ2-2; 10 bases fit TRBD1. Germline assignment: CDR1 SEHNR and CDR2 FQNEAQ (reference sequence). The trim removed 3 bases at V and 4 bases at J, leaving 8 bases unmatched. The CDR3 spans 17 residues. CDR3 DNA sequence: TGTGCCAGCAGCTTTTGGAAGGGGACAGGGGCCACCGGGGAGCTGTTTTTT. Its translation is CASSFWKGTGATGELFF. The variable domain in full, with the rest retrieved from reference TRBV7-9 and TRBJ2-2, is DTGVSQNPRHKITKRGQNVTFRCDPISEHNRLYWYRQTLGQGPEFLTYFQNEAQLEKSRLLSDRFSAERPKGSFSTLEIQRTEQGDSAMYLCASSFWKGTGATGELFFGEGSRLTVL.

The rearrangement uses TRBV3-1 (or the pseudogene TRBV3-2) and TRBJ2-7; TRBD1 matches at 8 bases. V was pared by 1 base and J by 1 base, with 6 bases of the junction left unmatched. This CDR3 spans 16 amino acids. Looked up from germline, CDR1 is LGHDT and CDR2 is YNNKEL (reference sequence). The CDR3 is CASSQGAGGPSYEQYF. CDR3 in DNA: TGTGCCAGCAGCCAAGGAGCAGGGGGCCCATCCTACGAGCAGTACTTC.

The J gene is TRBJ2-5, the V gene TRBV4-2; D is undetermined. V lost 2 bases and J 5 bases, leaving 9 bases between the germline ends. The CDR3 loop spans 13 amino acids. Germline V lookup: CDR1 LGHNA, CDR2 YNFKEQ. The CDR3 nucleotides are TGTGCCAGCAGCCAAAAGTTCGCCGAGACCCAGTACTTC. It encodes CASSQKFAETQYF.

The rearrangement uses TRBV18 and TRBJ1-1; D not resolved. Germline values: CDR1 KGHSH, CDR2 LQKENI. This CDR3 is built from 12 residues. V shed 3 bases and J shed 5 bases, with 7 bases lying between them. The CDR3 nucleotides read TGTGCCAGCTCACCTAGTGGAACTGAAGCTTTCTTT. It yields the protein CASSPSGTEAFF.

The V gene is TRBV3-1 (or the pseudogene TRBV3-2), the J gene TRBJ2-7; D is ambiguous. This CDR3 spans 14 amino acids. Trimming took off 0 bases at V and 4 bases at J, with 10 bases between the two ends. Germline V gives CDR1 LGHDT, CDR2 YNNKEL (reference sequence). The CDR3: CASSQDTWGYEQYF. CDR3 nucleotides: TGTGCCAGCAGCCAAGACACGTGGGGTTACGAGCAGTACTTC.

The V call is TRBV6-2 or TRBV6-3, the J call TRBJ1-2; perhaps TRBD1 as D (6 bases). V lost 6 bases to trimming and J lost 3 bases, with 17 bases between them. There are 15 residues in the CDR3. The V gene's germline CDR1 is MNHEY and CDR2 SVGEGT. DNA for the CDR3: TGTGCCAGCAGCCCCCCTACAGGGCTCCACTATGGCTACACCTTC. It encodes CASSPPTGLHYGYTF.

The chain has TRBV5-1 and TRBJ1-1; D remains ambiguous. Per the germline V gene, CDR1 is SGHRS and CDR2 is YFSETQ. Trimming pared 0 bases from V and 1 base from J, leaving 7 bases between. The CDR3 totals 14 residues. CDR3 DNA sequence: TGCGCCAGCAGCTTGGTTACGGCGAACACTGAAGCTTTCTTT. It codes for CASSLVTANTEAFF.

The chain carries TRBV7-9 and TRBJ2-7; 10 bases align to TRBD1. The CDR3 has 15 amino acids. The germline gives CDR1 SEHNR, CDR2 FQNEAQ (reference sequence). V shed 4 bases, J shed 4 bases, and the junction held 7 bases outside the gene matches. CDR3 in DNA: TGTGCCAGCAGCTCTTATCGGGACAGGGGATACGAGCAGTACTTC. Amino acid sequence: CASSSYRDRGYEQYF.

This chain uses TRBV23-1 with TRBJ2-5; either TRBD1 or TRBD2 may fit D (5 bases each). TRBV23-1 qualifies as an ORF whose function is uncertain. CDR3 size: 15 residues. Trimming removed 6 bases from V and 5 bases from J, with 19 bases in between. The CDR3: CASSRGRGESETQYF. The CDR3 nucleotides are TGCGCCAGCAGCCGGGGAAGGGGTGAGTCGGAGACCCAGTACTTC.

The V gene is TRBV6-2 or TRBV6-3, the J gene TRBJ2-1, with 12 bases identical to TRBD2. The germline V gene has CDR1 MNHEY and CDR2 SVGEGT. The CDR3 extends over 16 amino acids. With 2 bases clipped from V and 5 bases from J, the junction kept 4 bases outside the gene matches. CDR3 loop: CASSYRTSGEHNEQFF. The CDR3 DNA is TGTGCCAGCAGTTACCGGACTAGCGGGGAACACAATGAGCAGTTCTTC.

The CDR3 sequence: CASSSVGGYSYEQYF. The CDR3 nucleotides read TGTGCCAGCAGCTCAGTTGGGGGGTACTCCTACGAGCAGTACTTC. The rearrangement joins TRBV9 to TRBJ2-7; TRBD2 might be the D (6 bases). Germline loops: CDR1 SGDLS, CDR2 YYNGEE. V was clipped by 4 bases and J by 0 bases, with 14 bases between them. The CDR3 is 15 amino acids.

This clone was counted once. The V and J genes are TRBV5-8 and TRBJ1-1; D gene unclear. CDR1 is SGHTS and CDR2 is YDEGEE in the germline V gene. Trimming left V 3 bases short and J 1 base short, with 10 bases between. This CDR3 has 14 residues. The CDR3 coding sequence is TGTGCCAGCAGCTCCCGGACGGAGAACACTGAAGCTTTCTTT. It is translated as CASSSRTENTEAFF.

J is TRBJ2-2 and V is TRBV9, with TRBD1 as a possible D gene (5 bases). V dropped 1 base and J dropped 2 bases, with 6 bases sitting between them. Per the germline V gene, CDR1 is SGDLS and CDR2 is YYNGEE. This CDR3 has 14 amino acids. CDR3 sequence (DNA): TGTGCCAGCAGCGTACAGGGAAACACCGGGGAGCTGTTTTTT. This encodes CASSVQGNTGELFF.

In DNA, the CDR3 is TGTGCCAGCAGCCTACAGGACTTGGAGACCCAGTACTTC. Its protein is CASSLQDLETQYF. The V gene is TRBV3-1 (or the pseudogene TRBV3-2), the J gene TRBJ2-5, with D possibly being TRBD1 or TRBD2 (5 bases each). The germline V gene encodes CDR1 LGHDT and CDR2 YNNKEL (reference sequence). The CDR3 has 13 amino acids. Trimming shortened V by 4 bases and J by 5 bases, and 11 bases separated the two germline ends.

The V gene is TRBV20-1, the J gene TRBJ2-7, with D hard to call. Germline V gene data show CDR1 as DFQATT and CDR2 as SNEGSKA (reference sequence). CDR3 size: 11 residues. The ends were cut back, 2 bases at V and 5 bases at J, with 7 bases in the middle. CDR3 in amino acids: CSARSLHEQYF. The CDR3 nucleotides read TGCAGTGCTAGAAGCCTCCACGAGCAGTACTTC.

The V and J genes are TRBV5-1 and TRBJ2-1; D call uncertain. The germline gives CDR1 SGHRS, CDR2 YFSETQ. V gave up 4 bases and J gave up 2 bases, with 10 bases separating them. This CDR3 spans 14 amino acids. CDR3 nucleotides: TGCGCCAGCAGCACCCGACAAGCCTACAATGAGCAGTTCTTC. This gives the protein CASSTRQAYNEQFF.

The chain combines TRBV10-2 with TRBJ2-5, with 10 bases that match TRBD1. CDR3 length: 15 residues. The germline gives CDR1 WSHSY, CDR2 SAAADI. After removal of 6 bases from V and 4 bases from J, the junction contained 8 bases not matched to a gene. The CDR3 here is CASSFPGQGTETQYF. CDR3 DNA: TGCGCCAGCAGCTTTCCGGGACAGGGGACAGAGACCCAGTACTTC.

This clone has a single count. The chain links TRBV5-1 to TRBJ1-2; 9 bases are a match to TRBD1. This CDR3 contains 16 residues. CDR1 and CDR2 (germline): SGHRS, YFSETQ. V was pared by 4 bases and J by 3 bases, with 10 bases of the junction left unmatched. In DNA form, the CDR3 reads TGCGCCAGCAGCCCGACCGGGACAGGGTCCCACTATGGCTACACCTTC. It translates to CASSPTGTGSHYGYTF.

In its sample, this clone was seen a few times. The J gene is TRBJ1-1, the V gene TRBV10-1; weak D call: TRBD1 (5 bases). This CDR3 contains 13 residues. Trimming removed 3 bases from V and 3 bases from J, with 8 bases in between. Germline lookup yields CDR1 WNHNN and CDR2 SYGVQD (reference sequence). The CDR3 sequence: CASSERQYTEAFF. The CDR3 coding sequence is TGCGCCAGCAGTGAAAGACAGTACACTGAAGCTTTCTTT.

The rearrangement links TRBV4-1 to TRBJ1-4, with 10 bases that match TRBD1. J gave up 8 bases and V 0 bases, and 3 bases lay outside the gene matches. Germline CDR1 and CDR2: MGHRA and YSYEKL. The CDR3 totals 15 residues. DNA for the CDR3: TGCGCCAGCAGCCAAGAGGGACAGGGGAGGGAAAAACTGTTTTTT. Translation: CASSQEGQGREKLFF.

V is TRBV20-1 and J is TRBJ1-1; D may be TRBD1 (6 bases). Germline CDR1 is DFQATT and CDR2 is SNEGSKA (reference sequence). V lost 3 bases and J 2 bases, leaving 13 bases between the germline ends. This CDR3 comprises 14 residues. In DNA, the CDR3 is TGCAGTGCTAGTCCCGGGGGGCCTAACACTGAAGCTTTCTTT. It yields the protein CSASPGGPNTEAFF.

In its sample, this clone was seen once. The V and J genes are TRBV20-1 and TRBJ2-5; 7 bases match TRBD1. The CDR3 has 11 amino acids. The J segment lost 5 bases and the V segment lost 3 bases, leaving 0 bases of the junction unmatched. Germline CDR1 reads DFQATT; CDR2 reads SNEGSKA (reference sequence). The CDR3 region has the DNA TGCAGTGCTAGGACAGGGGAGACCCAGTACTTC. It translates to CSARTGETQYF.

The J gene is TRBJ2-5, the V gene TRBV4-3; TRBD1 is a possible D gene (5 bases). The germline V gene encodes CDR1 LGHNA and CDR2 YSLEER. Deletions cut 1 base from V and 3 bases from J, with 9 bases between. The CDR3 totals 14 residues. CDR3 in DNA: TGCGCCAGCAGCCAAGGGGGCGTCGAAGAGACCCAGTACTTC. Protein product: CASSQGGVEETQYF.

The chain's CDR3 is CASSFRGVGAEAFF. The CDR3 DNA is TGTGCCAGCAGCTTTCGGGGAGTTGGAGCAGAAGCTTTCTTT. This sequence joins TRBV5-5 and TRBJ1-1, with unresolved D. The CDR3 is 14 residues long. Germline CDR1 is SGHKS and CDR2 is YYEKEE (reference sequence). The ends were cut back, 2 bases at V and 8 bases at J, with 16 bases in the middle.

The chain links TRBV21-1 to TRBJ1-5. TRBV21-1 is termed a pseudogene. CDR3 length equals 14 residues. The CDR3 DNA follows: TGTGCCAGCAGCAAAGCGTTGGAGGGGCAGCCCCAGCATTTT. Its protein is CASSKALEGQPQHF.